The subject of this entry is one T cell receptor (beta chain). Its target is unknown. The V end was cut by 4 bases, the J end by 12 bases, with 17 bases between. Germline V gives CDR1 SGHNT, CDR2 YYREEE (reference sequence). The CDR3 is made up of 13 amino acids. The sample comes from a study of CD8+ T cells in alopecia areata. Treatment noted: oral pan-JAK inhibitor, 5-10 mg twice daily. Specimens obtained from alopecia areata patients comprised lesional scalp punch biopsies and peripheral blood. RNA was extracted and reverse transcribed into cDNA as the sequencing template. Sequencing was performed with immunoSEQ multiplex PCR; in TCRdb, only in-frame clones are kept and a portion is missing. Of about 270,000 clones in the sample, around three fifths were seen once. Overall study findings and caveats: Researchers report lesional scalp, most notably alopecia totalis/universalis, outstripped normal scalp in clonality. Expanded CD8+ clones among the top 100, and scalp clonality, were significantly decreased by tofacitinib.

The chain joins TRBV5-4 to TRBJ2-1, with D possibly matching TRBD2 (6 bases). Sequenced here: CD4+ T cells sorted from blood, sampled around week 54, from a patient treated with tofacitinib. The sequence was collected from a human donor with alopecia areata. CDR3 region: CASSPEGRRPQFF. The CDR3 DNA follows: TGTGCCAGCAGCCCGGAGGGGCGGCGGCCGCAGTTCTTC.